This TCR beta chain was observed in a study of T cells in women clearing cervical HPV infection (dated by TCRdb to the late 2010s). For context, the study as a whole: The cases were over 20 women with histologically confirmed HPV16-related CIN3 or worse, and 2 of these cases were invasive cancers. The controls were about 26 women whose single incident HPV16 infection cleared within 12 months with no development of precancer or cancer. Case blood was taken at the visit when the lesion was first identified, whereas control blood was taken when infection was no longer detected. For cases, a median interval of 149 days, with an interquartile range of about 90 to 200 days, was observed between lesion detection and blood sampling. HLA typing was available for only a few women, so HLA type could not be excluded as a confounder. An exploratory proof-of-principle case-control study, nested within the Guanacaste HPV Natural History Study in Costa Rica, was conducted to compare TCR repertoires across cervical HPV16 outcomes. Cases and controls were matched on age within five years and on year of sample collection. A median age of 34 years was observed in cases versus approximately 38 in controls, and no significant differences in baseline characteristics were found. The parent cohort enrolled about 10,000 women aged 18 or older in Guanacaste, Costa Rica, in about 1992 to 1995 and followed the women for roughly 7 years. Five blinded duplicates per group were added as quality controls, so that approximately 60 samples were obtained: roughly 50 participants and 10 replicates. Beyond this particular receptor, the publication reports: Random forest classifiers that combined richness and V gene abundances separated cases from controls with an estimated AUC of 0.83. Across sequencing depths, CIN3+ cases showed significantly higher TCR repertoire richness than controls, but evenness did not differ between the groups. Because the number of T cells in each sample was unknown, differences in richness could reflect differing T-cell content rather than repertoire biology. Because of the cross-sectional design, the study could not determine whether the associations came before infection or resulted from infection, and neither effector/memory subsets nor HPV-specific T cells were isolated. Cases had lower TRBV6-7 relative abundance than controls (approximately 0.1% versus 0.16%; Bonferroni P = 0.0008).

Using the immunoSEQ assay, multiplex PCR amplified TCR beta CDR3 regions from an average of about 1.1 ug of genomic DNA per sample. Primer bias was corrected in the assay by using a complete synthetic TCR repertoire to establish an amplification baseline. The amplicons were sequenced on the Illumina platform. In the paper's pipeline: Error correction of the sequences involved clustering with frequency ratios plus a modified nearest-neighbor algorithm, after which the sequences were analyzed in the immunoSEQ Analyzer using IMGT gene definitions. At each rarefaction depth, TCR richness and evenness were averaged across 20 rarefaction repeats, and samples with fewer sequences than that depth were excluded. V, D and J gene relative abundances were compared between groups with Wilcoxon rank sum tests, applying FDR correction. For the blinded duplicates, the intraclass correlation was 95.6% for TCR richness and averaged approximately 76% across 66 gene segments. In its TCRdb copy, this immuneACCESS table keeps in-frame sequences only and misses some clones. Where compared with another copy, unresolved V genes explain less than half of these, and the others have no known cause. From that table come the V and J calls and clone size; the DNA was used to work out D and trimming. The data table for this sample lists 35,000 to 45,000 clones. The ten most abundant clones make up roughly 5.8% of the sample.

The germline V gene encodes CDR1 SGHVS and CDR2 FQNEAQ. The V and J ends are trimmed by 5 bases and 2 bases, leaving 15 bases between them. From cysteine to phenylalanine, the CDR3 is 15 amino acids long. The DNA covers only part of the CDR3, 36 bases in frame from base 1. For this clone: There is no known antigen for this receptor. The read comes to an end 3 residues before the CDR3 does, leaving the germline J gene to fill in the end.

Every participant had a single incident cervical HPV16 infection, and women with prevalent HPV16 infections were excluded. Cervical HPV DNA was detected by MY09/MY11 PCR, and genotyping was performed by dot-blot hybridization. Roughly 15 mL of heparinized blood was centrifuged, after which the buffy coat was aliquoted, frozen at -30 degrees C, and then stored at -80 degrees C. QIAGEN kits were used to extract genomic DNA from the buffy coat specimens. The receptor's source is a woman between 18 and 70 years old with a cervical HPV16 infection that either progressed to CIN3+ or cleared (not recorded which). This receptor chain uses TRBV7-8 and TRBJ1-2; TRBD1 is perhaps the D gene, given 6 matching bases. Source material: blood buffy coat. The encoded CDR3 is CASSVEGQVNYGYTF. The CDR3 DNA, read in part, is TGTGCCAGCAGCGTCGAGGGACAAGTAAACTATGGC.